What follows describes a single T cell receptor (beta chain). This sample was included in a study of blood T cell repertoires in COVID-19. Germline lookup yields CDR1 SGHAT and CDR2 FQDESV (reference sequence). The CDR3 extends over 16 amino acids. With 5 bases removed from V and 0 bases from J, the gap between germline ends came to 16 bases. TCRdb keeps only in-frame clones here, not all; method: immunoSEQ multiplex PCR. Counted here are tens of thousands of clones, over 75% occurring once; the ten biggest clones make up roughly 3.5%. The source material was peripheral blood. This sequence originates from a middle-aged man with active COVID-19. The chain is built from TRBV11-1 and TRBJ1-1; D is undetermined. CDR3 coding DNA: TGTGCCAGCAGCCCGGGGTTTCTGCAGATGAACACTGAAGCTTTCTTT. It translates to CASSPGFLQMNTEAFF.